The source of this T cell receptor (beta chain) is a study of cytomegalovirus exposure and HLA in healthy donors. The V gene end was trimmed by 6 bases and the J gene end by 1 base; junction bases not matched to a gene: 8. Looked up from germline, CDR1 is SGHAT and CDR2 is FQNNGV. This CDR3 is 16 amino acids long. This clone was found once. It was with 60 Vbeta and 13 Jbeta primers that the PCR ran. Only in-frame clones appear in the TCRdb table, and some are missing; sequencing was by immunoSEQ multiplex PCR. The sample gives roughly 140,000 clones, about four fifths of which show up once; roughly 4% is in the top ten.

This TCR came from a woman in her thirties or forties in good health and CMV-seropositive. This chain links TRBV11-2 with TRBJ2-1; the match to TRBD2 covers 8 bases. Sequenced material: PBMCs. The CDR3 coding sequence is TGTGCCAGCAGTTCCGGACTAGCCCAGTCCTACAATGAGCAGTTCTTC. Amino acid sequence: CASSSGLAQSYNEQFF. Looking up the rest from reference TRBV11-2 and TRBJ2-1 gives the full variable domain: EAGVAQSPRYKIIEKRQSVAFWCNPISGHATLYWYQQILGQGPKLLIQFQNNGVVDDSQLPKDRFSAERLKGVDSTLKIQPAKLEDSAVYLCASSSGLAQSYNEQFFGPGTRLTVL.